Here is one T cell receptor beta chain with its context. The antigen remains undetermined. The sample is drawn from a study of T cell responses to AZD1222 COVID-19 vaccine. Findings and caveats of the study: Clonal diversity may have been underestimated in mostly white British donors. An increase in Spike-specific TCR breadth and depth was observed after two AZD1222 doses.

The V end lost 1 base, the J end lost 6 bases, and 11 bases lay between the germline ends. The CDR3 has 15 amino acids. The V gene's germline CDR1 is SGHNT and CDR2 YYREEE (reference sequence). Here immunoSEQ multiplex PCR was the method, and the copy in TCRdb shows in-frame clones only, minus some. The sample carries about 100,000 clones, 70% to 90% recorded once. The TCR was taken from an adult who received the AZD1222 COVID-19 vaccine. The chain recombines TRBV5-4 with TRBJ1-6, with D maybe TRBD1 (5 bases). This specimen was peripheral blood, taken 28 days after the second AZD1222 dose. The CDR3 DNA is TGTGCCAGCAGCTTGATTGGGGGGGGTAATTCACCCCTCCACTTT. This encodes CASSLIGGGNSPLHF.